A single sample is the source of the 6 T cell receptor beta chains below, sequenced in a study of T cells in narcolepsy. Libraries were prepared by immunoSEQ multiplex PCR; TCRdb keeps only in-frame clonotypes and omits some of them. The repertoire holds tens of thousands of clones, with roughly 83% as singletons. The sequenced sample consisted of CD45RA- memory CD4+ T cells from PBMCs. The receptor set was obtained from a human donor with narcolepsy.

The chain is built from TRBV11-2 and TRBJ1-1; weak D call: TRBD1 (5 bases). Looked up from germline, CDR1 is SGHAT and CDR2 is FQNNGV. V shed 1 base and J shed 0 bases, with 9 bases lying between them. CDR3 size: 15 residues. The CDR3 DNA follows: TGTGCCAGCAGCTTAGGGGACCGATTGAACACTGAAGCTTTCTTT. As protein: CASSLGDRLNTEAFF.

This clone was seen more than once but under ten times. This chain links TRBV19 with TRBJ1-2; weak D call: TRBD1 (6 bases). Trimming removed 8 bases at V and 1 base at J, with 20 bases between. This CDR3 comprises 16 residues. The germline CDR1 and CDR2 sequences are LNHDA and SQIVND (reference sequence). The CDR3 sequence: CASVSTSTGINYGYTF. The CDR3 DNA is TGTGCCAGTGTCTCCACCTCCACAGGGATTAACTATGGCTACACCTTC.

The chain has TRBV11-3 and TRBJ2-5, with a possible D match to TRBD2 (6 bases). The J call is in doubt because the DNA end fits TRBJ2-7 better. This CDR3 spans 13 amino acids. Germline CDR1 SGHNT, CDR2 YENEEA. CDR3: CASSFGGAYEQYF. CDR3 DNA: TGTGCCAGCAGCTTTGGAGGGGCTTACGAGCAGTACTTC.

The chain has TRBV30 and TRBJ1-1; D gene unclear. Germline values: CDR1 GTSNPN, CDR2 SVGIG (reference sequence). The CDR3 has 13 amino acids. Between the trimmed V and J ends, which lost 7 bases and 5 bases, there was a span of 17 bases. CDR3 DNA sequence: TGTGCCTTGGCCCGTGGAGGAAGGACTGAAGCTTTCTTT. It encodes CALARGGRTEAFF.

The chain links TRBV4-1 to TRBJ1-1; a possible D gene is TRBD1 (6 bases). V was clipped by 2 bases and J by 2 bases, with 12 bases between them. Germline assignment: CDR1 MGHRA and CDR2 YSYEKL. The CDR3 has 15 residues. CDR3 in DNA: TGCGCCAGCAGCCAATGGGGGGGCGGAAACACTGAAGCTTTCTTT. Protein sequence: CASSQWGGGNTEAFF.

V usage is TRBV11-2 and J usage is TRBJ2-5, with a weak D call TRBD1 (6 bases). The V end was cut by 0 bases, the J end by 5 bases, with 13 bases between. Germline loops: CDR1 SGHAT, CDR2 FQNNGV. The CDR3 is 15 residues long. The CDR3 loop reads CASSLDAGAAETQYF. The CDR3 region has the DNA TGTGCCAGCAGCTTAGATGCAGGGGCGGCGGAGACCCAGTACTTC.